This T cell receptor (beta chain) was obtained from a study of blood T cells in healthy people across ages. Each sample had at least 6.5 million PBMCs isolated. The table lists this clonotype with many counts. A J-beta primer mix and a sample-barcoded 5' primer were used in a second PCR of roughly 6 to 12 cycles. One entry per CDR3 protein, called by TCRdb with MiXCR from the 5' RACE reads. The sample lists some 1.7 million distinct CDR3 sequences; about 28% were seen once. Germline V gene sequence: CDR1 SGHKS, CDR2 YYEKEE (reference sequence). The V and J ends lost 4 bases and 3 bases respectively, with 17 bases between them. This CDR3 region has 15 residues.

The sequencing input was blood. The chain uses TRBV5-5 and TRBJ2-7, with a possible D match to TRBD1 (5 bases). The receptor was derived from a woman in her twenties or thirties in good health. The CDR3, as DNA: TGTGCCAGCAGCCAATCAGCTGACAGCCTCTACGAGCAGTACTTC. It translates to CASSQSADSLYEQYF.